This is a list of T cell receptor beta chains from one sample in a study of blood T cell repertoires in COVID-19. The method was immunoSEQ multiplex PCR; TCRdb's version includes in-frame clones alone and lacks a portion of them. The data contain around 110,000 clones, around four fifths of them singletons. Sequencing was done on a sample of peripheral blood. The receptors stem from a man younger than 45 with acute or convalescent COVID-19. Both conserved end residues are part of each CDR3. Clone size, where shown, is once, few, many, or a class for clones that have expanded.

CDR3aa,j_gene,v_gene,len,abundance
CASSQAAGDGSYGYTF,TRBJ1-2,TRBV4-1,16,few
CASSFRVTANYGYTF,TRBJ1-2,TRBV27,15,once
CASTGTGQGAGAEAFF,TRBJ1-1,TRBV19,16,NA
CASSSEVGELFF,TRBJ2-2,TRBV18,12,NA
CASSLRQGATNEKLFF,TRBJ1-4,TRBV4-3,16,NA
CASSRVAAKYGYTF,TRBJ1-2,TRBV27,14,NA
CSVDDGGRSSYEQYF,TRBJ2-7,TRBV29-1,15,NA
CASSLGLADKQYF,TRBJ2-3,TRBV7-9,13,NA
CASSLTTEDEQYF,TRBJ2-7,TRBV12-3/TRBV12-4,13,NA
CASSVAGGPRYNEQFF,TRBJ2-1,TRBV2,16,NA
CASGTRTEAFF,TRBJ1-1,TRBV25-1,11,few
CAWSAGETGLGWGTQYF,TRBJ2-5,TRBV30,17,NA
CASSSKEQRDRTQGLEAFF,TRBJ1-1,TRBV5-1,19,NA
CASSETRFSTDTQYF,TRBJ2-3,TRBV6-1,15,NA
CASSLVGTGGGETQYF,TRBJ2-5,TRBV5-1,16,NA
CASSPRGQLYGYTF,TRBJ1-2,TRBV6-5,14,NA
CASTPQGLTNNEQFF,TRBJ2-1,TRBV19,15,NA
CASSGGTGGVLQETQYF,TRBJ2-5,TRBV2,17,NA
CASSSGRVSEAFF,TRBJ1-1,TRBV3-1/TRBV3-2,13,few
CASSFLPEEKLFF,TRBJ1-4,TRBV27,13,NA
CASRPRGFMTEAFF,TRBJ1-1,TRBV19,14,NA
CASSLAGQGSNTEAFF,TRBJ1-1,TRBV5-1,16,few
CASATAGVDIQPQHF,TRBJ1-5,TRBV12-5,15,NA
CASSYSRLPEKLFF,TRBJ1-4,TRBV6-2/TRBV6-3,14,NA
CSAGAAYGYTF,TRBJ1-2,TRBV20-1,11,once
CASSLGAINEKLFF,TRBJ1-4,TRBV7-8,14,NA
CASSHAALLRGAWDGELFF,TRBJ2-2,TRBV7-9,19,NA
CASSYRGIGYGYTF,TRBJ1-2,TRBV6-5,14,many
CASSGGDLSLVLAKNIQYF,TRBJ2-4,TRBV6-1,19,NA
CASSRTGTNEKLFF,TRBJ1-4,TRBV7-9,14,NA
CASSATGGLNQPQHF,TRBJ1-5,TRBV18,15,NA
CASSLNGGSTDTQYF,TRBJ2-3,TRBV5-1,15,NA
CASSDSPASTDTQYF,TRBJ2-3,TRBV6-4,15,once
CASSQEDRNTEAFF,TRBJ1-1,TRBV3-1/TRBV3-2,14,NA
CASSYSGADGYTF,TRBJ1-2,TRBV6-2/TRBV6-3,13,NA
CASSSVTGGGITNEKLFF,TRBJ1-4,TRBV7-9,18,NA
CAISENSGGNYNEQFF,TRBJ2-1,TRBV10-3,16,NA
CASSLGLGGGFEQFF,TRBJ2-1,TRBV11-2,15,NA
CASSLSGSTGELFF,TRBJ2-2,TRBV5-5,14,NA
CASSRPSGGAGELFF,TRBJ2-2,TRBV5-6,15,once
CASSPGQGLRGEQYF,TRBJ2-7,TRBV5-1,15,NA
CASSLKTANQPQHF,TRBJ1-5,TRBV27,14,NA
CASSSGLADQETQYF,TRBJ2-5,TRBV5-1,15,few
CASSSGDRSTDTQYF,TRBJ2-3,TRBV5-4,15,NA
CASSPPTGPFSGNTIYF,TRBJ1-3,TRBV18,17,NA
CAISEMGVGETQYF,TRBJ2-5,TRBV10-3,14,NA
CASSLTGLAGANEQFF,TRBJ2-1,TRBV11-2,16,NA
CASSGSLGGIGTGELFF,TRBJ2-2,TRBV2,17,NA